One sample yielded the 13 T cell receptor beta chains listed below, sequenced in a study of T cell repertoires in cytomegalovirus infection. TCRdb called the reads again in MiXCR, with one record for every CDR3 protein. The sample carries about 740,000 distinct CDR3 sequences, approximately 34% recorded once. Sequenced: PBMCs. Receptor source: a human donor in good health (CMV status not recorded). Some clones in this sample may be carry-over from other donors' samples.

This clonotype came up a few times. The gene calls are TRBV19 and TRBJ2-7, with TRBD1 matching 10 bases. This CDR3 contains 16 residues. Germline CDR1 reads LNHDA; CDR2 reads SQIVND (reference sequence). The J segment lost 5 bases and the V segment lost 5 bases, leaving 12 bases of the junction unmatched. CDR3 sequence reads: CASSRSGTGVFDEQYF. Here the CDR3 DNA reads TGTGCCAGTAGTCGGTCCGGGACAGGGGTTTTTGACGAGCAGTACTTC.

J is TRBJ2-2 and V is TRBV20-1; D is tentatively TRBD1 or TRBD2 (5 bases each). Trimming took 5 bases from V and 1 from J, leaving 11 bases between them. Germline CDR1 DFQATT, CDR2 SNEGSKA (reference sequence). The CDR3 spans 14 residues. The CDR3 DNA sequence: TGCAGTGCTCCGGGACGGAGGAACACCGGGGAGCTGTTTTTT. Amino acids: CSAPGRRNTGELFF.

This rearrangement joins TRBV7-8 to TRBJ1-5; TRBD1 is a possible D gene (5 bases). Germline V CDR1 and CDR2: SGHVS, FQNEAQ. V was cut by 3 bases and J by 5 bases, with 11 bases left in between. The CDR3 contains 14 residues. CDR3: CASSLYQGDQPQHF. The CDR3 coding sequence is TGTGCCAGCAGCTTGTACCAGGGCGATCAGCCCCAGCATTTT.

At least ten counts were recorded for this clonotype. J is TRBJ2-7 and V is TRBV10-3; possibly TRBD2 for D (5 bases). The V end was cut by 8 bases, the J end by 2 bases, with 19 bases between. The CDR3 spans 15 residues. Germline values: CDR1 ENHRY, CDR2 SYGVKD. The CDR3 nucleotides are TGTGCCATCGGTCCGAGAGGAGAGCGGACCTACGAGCAGTACTTC. This gives the protein CAIGPRGERTYEQYF.

This clonotype was recorded a few times. The chain carries TRBV7-2 and TRBJ2-1, with 7 positions matching TRBD1. Germline loops: CDR1 SGHTA, CDR2 FQGNSA. The CDR3 runs 17 residues. Losses at the gene ends were 5 bases for V and 8 bases for J; bases not matched to a gene: 18. The DNA for the CDR3 is TGTGCCAGCAGCGCGACAAACGACAGGGCCGGGGACCATGAGCAGTTCTTC. This codes for CASSATNDRAGDHEQFF.

This clonotype was recorded at least ten times. V is TRBV28 and J is TRBJ1-5; D gene uncertain. The CDR3 extends over 15 amino acids. Germline-derived CDR1 and CDR2 are MDHEN and SYDVKM. V lost 6 bases to trimming and J lost 0 bases, with 12 bases between them. The CDR3 is CASRPGHYSNQPQHF. The CDR3 bases are TGTGCCAGCAGACCGGGCCACTATAGCAATCAGCCCCAGCATTTT. Complete variable domain (other parts from reference TRBV28 and TRBJ1-5): DVKVTQSSRYLVKRTGEKVFLECVQDMDHENMFWYRQDPGLGLRLIYFSYDVKMKEKGDIPEGYSVSREKKERFSLILESASTNQTSMYLCASRPGHYSNQPQHFGDGTRLSIL.

Many counts were recorded for this clonotype. The rearrangement joins TRBV7-8 to TRBJ1-1, with no clear D. The V gene's germline CDR1 is SGHVS and CDR2 FQNEAQ. This CDR3 spans 16 amino acids. With 4 bases removed from V and 0 bases from J, the gap between germline ends came to 15 bases. This CDR3 reads CASSSSKLEVNTEAFF. CDR3 sequence (DNA): TGTGCCAGCAGCTCGTCTAAACTCGAGGTGAACACTGAAGCTTTCTTT.

This clonotype was counted many times. The chain employs TRBV12-3 or TRBV12-4 and TRBJ1-5; 7 bases agree with TRBD1. V was pared by 6 bases and J by 4 bases, with 9 bases of the junction left unmatched. The CDR3 runs 15 residues. The CDR3 sequence is CASSFGQEGNQPQHF. The CDR3 nucleotides read TGTGCCAGCAGCTTCGGACAGGAGGGAAATCAGCCCCAGCATTTT.

As regards this clonotype: A read error may produce the germline difference seen at one junction end. This chain joins TRBV19 and TRBJ2-3, with 13 bases that match TRBD2. This CDR3 region has 19 residues. Germline assignment: CDR1 LNHDA and CDR2 SQIVND (reference sequence). The CDR3 DNA is TGTGCCAGTAGTATAGATCTCGGACTAGCGGGAGTAGGCGCAGATCCGCAGTATTTT. The encoded protein is CASSIDLGLAGVGADPQYF.

V usage is TRBV4-1 and J usage is TRBJ1-1; D unresolved. Trimming removed 0 bases from V and 5 bases from J, with 10 bases in between. Germline V gives CDR1 MGHRA, CDR2 YSYEKL. The CDR3 is made up of 14 amino acids. For the CDR3, the DNA is TGCGCCAGCAGCCAAGAATTCCTGGGGACTGAAGCTTTCTTT. Translation: CASSQEFLGTEAFF.

This clonotype was counted only a few times. The chain employs TRBV19 and TRBJ1-1; D is ambiguous. The germline CDR1 and CDR2 sequences are LNHDA and SQIVND (reference sequence). Trimming removed 5 bases from V and 1 base from J, with 2 bases in between. The CDR3 spans 11 residues. The CDR3, as DNA: TGTGCCAGTAGTGCGAACACTGAAGCTTTCTTT. Its protein is CASSANTEAFF. The variable domain in full, with the rest retrieved from reference TRBV19 and TRBJ1-1, is DGGITQSPKYLFRKEGQNVTLSCEQNLNHDAMYWYRQDPGQGLRLIYYSQIVNDFQKGDIAEGYSVSREKKESFPLTVTSAQKNPTAFYLCASSANTEAFFGQGTRLTVV.

This clonotype showed up just a few times. This rearrangement joins TRBV28 to TRBJ2-2, with TRBD2 identical over 9 bases. The CDR3 totals 16 residues. In germline, CDR1 is MDHEN, CDR2 SYDVKM. Losses at the gene ends were 0 bases for V and 5 bases for J; bases not matched to a gene: 4. CDR3 DNA sequence: TGTGCCAGCAGTTTATGGTCTAGCGGGACTACCGGGGAGCTGTTTTTT. Translated: CASSLWSSGTTGELFF.

This sequence joins TRBV20-1 and TRBJ2-1; D is unresolved. Trimming left V 3 bases short and J 7 bases short, with 13 bases between. Per germline, CDR1 DFQATT and CDR2 SNEGSKA (reference sequence). The CDR3 spans 13 residues. CDR3 DNA: TGCAGTGCTAGGTTGGCGCCTCTGAATGAGCAGTTCTTC. Translation gives CSARLAPLNEQFF.